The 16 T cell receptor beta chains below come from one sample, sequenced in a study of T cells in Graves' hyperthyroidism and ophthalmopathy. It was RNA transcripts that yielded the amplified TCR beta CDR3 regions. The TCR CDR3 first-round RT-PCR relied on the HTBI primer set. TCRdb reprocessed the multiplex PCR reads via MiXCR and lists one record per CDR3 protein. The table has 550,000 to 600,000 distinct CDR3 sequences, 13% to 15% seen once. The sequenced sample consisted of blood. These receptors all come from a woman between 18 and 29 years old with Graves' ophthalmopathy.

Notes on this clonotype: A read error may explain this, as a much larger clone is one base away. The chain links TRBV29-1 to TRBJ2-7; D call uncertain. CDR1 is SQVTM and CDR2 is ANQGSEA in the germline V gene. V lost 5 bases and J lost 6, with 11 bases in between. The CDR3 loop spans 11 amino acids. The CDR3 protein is CSVQFQFEQYF. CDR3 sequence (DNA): TGCAGCGTTCAGTTTCAGTTCGAGCAGTACTTC.

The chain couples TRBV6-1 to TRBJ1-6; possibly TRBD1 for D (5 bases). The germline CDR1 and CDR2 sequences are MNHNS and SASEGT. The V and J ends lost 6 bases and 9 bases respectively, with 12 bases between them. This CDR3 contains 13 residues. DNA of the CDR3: TGTGCCAGCAGACCGGGACCGATTTCACCCCTCCACTTT. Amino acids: CASRPGPISPLHF.

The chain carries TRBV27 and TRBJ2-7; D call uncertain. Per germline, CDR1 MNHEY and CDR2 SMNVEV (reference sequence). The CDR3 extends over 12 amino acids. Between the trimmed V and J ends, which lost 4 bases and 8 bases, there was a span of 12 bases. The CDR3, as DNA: TGTGCCAGCAGTTCCCCGGGCAGTAAGCAGTACTTC. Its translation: CASSSPGSKQYF.

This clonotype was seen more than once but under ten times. In DNA form, the CDR3 reads TGTGCCAGCAGTTATGGGCGGGGCTACGAGCAGTACTTC. It encodes CASSYGRGYEQYF. The rearrangement joins TRBV6-1 to TRBJ2-7, with a tentative D call TRBD2 (6 bases). The V gene's germline CDR1 is MNHNS and CDR2 SASEGT. V was shortened by 5 bases and J by 3 bases, with 11 bases between the two germline ends. The CDR3 runs 13 residues.

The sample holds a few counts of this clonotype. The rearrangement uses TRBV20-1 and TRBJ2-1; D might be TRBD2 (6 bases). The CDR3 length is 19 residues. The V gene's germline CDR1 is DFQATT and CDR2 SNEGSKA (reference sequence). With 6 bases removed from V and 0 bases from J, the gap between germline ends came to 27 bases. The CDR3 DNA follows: TGCAGTGCAGCCCAAAAAGCCCAAGCGGGTTTTAGCTCCTACAATGAGCAGTTCTTC. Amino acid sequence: CSAAQKAQAGFSSYNEQFF.

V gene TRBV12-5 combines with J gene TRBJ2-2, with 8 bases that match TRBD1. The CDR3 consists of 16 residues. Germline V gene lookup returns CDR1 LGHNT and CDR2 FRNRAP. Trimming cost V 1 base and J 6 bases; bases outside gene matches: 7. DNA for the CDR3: TGTGCTAGTGGTTTGGGCTTCGGACAGGGTGCCGGGGAGCTGTTTTTT. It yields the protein CASGLGFGQGAGELFF.

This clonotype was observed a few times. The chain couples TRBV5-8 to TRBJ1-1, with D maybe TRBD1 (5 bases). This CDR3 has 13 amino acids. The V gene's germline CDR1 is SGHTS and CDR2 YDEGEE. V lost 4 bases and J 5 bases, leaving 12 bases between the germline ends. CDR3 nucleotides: TGTGCCAGCAGCACCGGACAAGGGACTGAAGCTTTCTTT. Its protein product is CASSTGQGTEAFF.

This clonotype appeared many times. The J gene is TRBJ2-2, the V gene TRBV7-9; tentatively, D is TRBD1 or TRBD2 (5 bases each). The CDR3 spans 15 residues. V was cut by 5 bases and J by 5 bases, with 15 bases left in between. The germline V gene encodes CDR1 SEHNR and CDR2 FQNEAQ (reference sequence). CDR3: CASSLGPGGTGELFF. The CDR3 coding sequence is TGTGCCAGCAGCCTGGGACCCGGCGGGACCGGGGAGCTGTTTTTT.

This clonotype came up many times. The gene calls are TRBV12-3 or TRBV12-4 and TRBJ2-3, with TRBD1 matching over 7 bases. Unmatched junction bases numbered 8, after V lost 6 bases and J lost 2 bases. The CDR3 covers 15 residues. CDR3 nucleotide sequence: TGTGCCAGCAGCAAGGGACAGTGGAACACAGATACGCAGTATTTT. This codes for CASSKGQWNTDTQYF.

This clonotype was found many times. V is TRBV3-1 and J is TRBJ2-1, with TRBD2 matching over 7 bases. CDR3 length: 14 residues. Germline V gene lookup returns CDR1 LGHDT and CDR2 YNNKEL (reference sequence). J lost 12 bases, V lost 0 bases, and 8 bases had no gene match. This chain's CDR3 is CASSQDTTGGGQFF. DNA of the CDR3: TGTGCCAGCAGCCAAGATACAACGGGGGGTGGGCAGTTCTTC.

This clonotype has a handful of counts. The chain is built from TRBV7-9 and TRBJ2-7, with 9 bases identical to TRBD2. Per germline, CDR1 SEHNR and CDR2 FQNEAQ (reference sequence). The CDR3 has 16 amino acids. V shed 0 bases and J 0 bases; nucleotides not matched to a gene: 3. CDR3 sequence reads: CASSLARGGASYEQYF. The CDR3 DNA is TGTGCCAGCAGCTTAGCGCGGGGGGGGGCCTCCTACGAGCAGTACTTC.

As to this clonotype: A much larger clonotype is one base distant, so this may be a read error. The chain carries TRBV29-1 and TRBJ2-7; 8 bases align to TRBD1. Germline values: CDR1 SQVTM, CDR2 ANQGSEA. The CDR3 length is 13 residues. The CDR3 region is CGVETGGTYEQYF. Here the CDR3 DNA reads TGCGGCGTTGAAACAGGGGGGACCTACGAGCAGTACTTC.

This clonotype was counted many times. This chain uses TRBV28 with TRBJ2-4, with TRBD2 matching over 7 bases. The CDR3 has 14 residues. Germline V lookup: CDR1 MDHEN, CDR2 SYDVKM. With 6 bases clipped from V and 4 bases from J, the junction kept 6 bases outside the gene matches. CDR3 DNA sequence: TGTGCCAGCAGCCCCGTGGGGGGGAAAAACATTCAGTACTTC. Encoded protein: CASSPVGGKNIQYF.

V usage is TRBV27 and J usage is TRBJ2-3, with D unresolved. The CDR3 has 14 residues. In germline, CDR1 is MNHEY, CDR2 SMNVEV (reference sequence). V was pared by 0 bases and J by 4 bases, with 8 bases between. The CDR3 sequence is CASSLSARADTQYF. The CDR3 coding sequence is TGTGCCAGCAGTTTATCTGCCCGGGCAGATACGCAGTATTTT.

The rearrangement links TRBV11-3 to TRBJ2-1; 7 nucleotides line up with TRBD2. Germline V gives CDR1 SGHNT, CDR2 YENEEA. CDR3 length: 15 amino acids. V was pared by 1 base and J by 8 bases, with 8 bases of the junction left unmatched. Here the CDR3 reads CASSLGSGVVDEQFF. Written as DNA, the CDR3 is TGTGCCAGCAGCTTAGGGAGCGGGGTGGTCGATGAGCAGTTCTTC. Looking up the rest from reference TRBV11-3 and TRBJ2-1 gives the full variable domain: EAGVVQSPRYKIIEKKQPVAFWCNPISGHNTLYWYLQNLGQGPELLIRYENEEAVDDSQLPKDRFSAERLKGVDSTLKIQPAELGDSAVYLCASSLGSGVVDEQFFGPGTRLTVL.

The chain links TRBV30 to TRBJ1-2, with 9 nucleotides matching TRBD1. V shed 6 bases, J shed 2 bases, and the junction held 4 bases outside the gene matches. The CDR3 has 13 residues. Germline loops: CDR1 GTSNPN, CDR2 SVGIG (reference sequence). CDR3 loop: CACPGQGNYGYTF. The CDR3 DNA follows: TGTGCCTGCCCGGGACAGGGAAACTATGGCTACACCTTC.